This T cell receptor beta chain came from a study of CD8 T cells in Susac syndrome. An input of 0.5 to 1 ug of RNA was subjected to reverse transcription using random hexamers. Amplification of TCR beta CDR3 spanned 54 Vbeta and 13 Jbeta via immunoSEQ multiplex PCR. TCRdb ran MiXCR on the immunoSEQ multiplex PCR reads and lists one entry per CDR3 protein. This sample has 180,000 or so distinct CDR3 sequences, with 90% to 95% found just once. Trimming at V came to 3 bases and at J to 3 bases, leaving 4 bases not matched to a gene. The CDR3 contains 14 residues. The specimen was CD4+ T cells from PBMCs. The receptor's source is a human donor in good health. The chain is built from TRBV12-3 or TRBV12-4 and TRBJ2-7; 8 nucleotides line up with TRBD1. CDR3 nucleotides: TGTGCCAGCAGTTTGGGGGACAGGTTCTACGAGCAGTACTTC. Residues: CASSLGDRFYEQYF.